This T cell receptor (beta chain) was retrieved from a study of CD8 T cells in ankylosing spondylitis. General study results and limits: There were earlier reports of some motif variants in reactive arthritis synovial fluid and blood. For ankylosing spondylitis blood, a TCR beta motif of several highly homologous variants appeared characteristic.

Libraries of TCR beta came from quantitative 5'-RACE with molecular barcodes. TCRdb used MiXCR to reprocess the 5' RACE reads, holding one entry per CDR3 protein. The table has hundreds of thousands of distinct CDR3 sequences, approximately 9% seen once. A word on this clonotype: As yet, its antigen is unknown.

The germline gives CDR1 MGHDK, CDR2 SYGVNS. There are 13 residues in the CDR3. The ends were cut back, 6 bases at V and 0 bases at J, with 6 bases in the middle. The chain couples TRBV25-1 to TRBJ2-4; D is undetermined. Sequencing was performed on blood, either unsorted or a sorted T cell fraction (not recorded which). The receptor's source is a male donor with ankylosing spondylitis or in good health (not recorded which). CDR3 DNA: TGTGCCAGCAGCCAACTAGCCAAAAACATTCAGTACTTC. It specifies CASSQLAKNIQYF. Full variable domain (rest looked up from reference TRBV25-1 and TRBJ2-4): EADIYQTPRYLVIGTGKKITLECSQTMGHDKMYWYQQDPGMELHLIHYSYGVNSTEKGDLSSESTVSRIRTEHFPLTLESARPSHTSQYLCASSQLAKNIQYFGAGTRLSVL.